The sequence of this T cell receptor (beta chain) was determined in a study of T cell repertoires in cytomegalovirus infection. Study at large: Signatures in public TCR beta sequences pointed to both CMV infection and matching HLA type. Study-wide points: The study found HLA-C-restricted CMV-specific TCR beta clonotypes dominating the ex vivo response. Carriers of CMV and the relevant HLA type were discriminated by public TCR beta frequency.

TCRdb re-called the reads through MiXCR, storing one row per CDR3 protein. Of 250,000 to 300,000 distinct CDR3 sequences listed, approximately 13% are singletons. Ten or more counts support this clonotype. Its antigen is unknown. V lost 5 bases, J lost 4 bases, and 21 bases lay in between. The CDR3 sequence is 18 residues long. Germline CDR1 is SGHTA and CDR2 is FQGNSA. This receptor was identified in a human donor in good health (CMV status not recorded). Some clones in this sample may be carry-over from other donors' samples. This rearrangement joins TRBV7-2 to TRBJ2-6; D call uncertain. Sequencing was performed on PBMCs. CDR3 protein: CASSPSRATLLGANVLTF. CDR3 sequence (DNA): TGTGCCAGCAGCCCTAGTCGGGCAACCCTGCTGGGGGCCAACGTCCTGACTTTC.